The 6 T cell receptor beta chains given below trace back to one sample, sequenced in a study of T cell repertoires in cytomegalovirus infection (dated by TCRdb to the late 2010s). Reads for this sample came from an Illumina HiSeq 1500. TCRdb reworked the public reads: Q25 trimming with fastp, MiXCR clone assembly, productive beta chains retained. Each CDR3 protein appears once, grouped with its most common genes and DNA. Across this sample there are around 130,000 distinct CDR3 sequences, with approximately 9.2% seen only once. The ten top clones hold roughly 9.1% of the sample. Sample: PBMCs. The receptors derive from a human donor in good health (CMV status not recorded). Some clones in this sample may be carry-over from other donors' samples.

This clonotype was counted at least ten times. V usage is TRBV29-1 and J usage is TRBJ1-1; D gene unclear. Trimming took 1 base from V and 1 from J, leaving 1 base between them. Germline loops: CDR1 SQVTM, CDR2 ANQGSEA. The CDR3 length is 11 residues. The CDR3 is CSVEGNTEAFF. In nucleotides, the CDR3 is TGCAGCGTTGAAGGGAACACTGAAGCTTTCTTT.

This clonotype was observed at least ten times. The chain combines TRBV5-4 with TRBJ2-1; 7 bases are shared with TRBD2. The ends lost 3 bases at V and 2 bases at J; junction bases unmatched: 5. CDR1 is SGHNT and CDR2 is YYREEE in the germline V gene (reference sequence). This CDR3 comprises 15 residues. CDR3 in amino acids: CASSYERGAYNEQFF. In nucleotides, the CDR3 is TGTGCCAGCAGCTATGAGCGGGGCGCCTACAATGAGCAGTTCTTC.

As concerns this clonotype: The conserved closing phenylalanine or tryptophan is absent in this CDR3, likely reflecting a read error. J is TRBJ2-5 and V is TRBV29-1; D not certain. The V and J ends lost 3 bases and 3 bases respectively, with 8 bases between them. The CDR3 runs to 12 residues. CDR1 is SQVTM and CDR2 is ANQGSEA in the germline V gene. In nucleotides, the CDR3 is TGCAGCGTTGACGGATGGGAAGAGACCCAGTACTCC. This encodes CSVDGWEETQYS.

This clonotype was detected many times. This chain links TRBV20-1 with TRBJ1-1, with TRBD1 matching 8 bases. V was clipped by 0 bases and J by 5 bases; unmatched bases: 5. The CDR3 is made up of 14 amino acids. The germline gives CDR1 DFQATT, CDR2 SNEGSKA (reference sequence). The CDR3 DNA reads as TGCAGTGCTAGAGAGGGACAGGTTTCGACTGAAGCTTTCTTT. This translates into CSAREGQVSTEAFF.

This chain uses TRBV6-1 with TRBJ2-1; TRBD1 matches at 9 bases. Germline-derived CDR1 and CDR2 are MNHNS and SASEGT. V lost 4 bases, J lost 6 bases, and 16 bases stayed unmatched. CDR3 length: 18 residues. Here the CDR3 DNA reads TGTGCCAGCAGTGCCCTCCAACCCCGGGGACAGGGTGGCAATGAGCAGTTCTTC. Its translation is CASSALQPRGQGGNEQFF.

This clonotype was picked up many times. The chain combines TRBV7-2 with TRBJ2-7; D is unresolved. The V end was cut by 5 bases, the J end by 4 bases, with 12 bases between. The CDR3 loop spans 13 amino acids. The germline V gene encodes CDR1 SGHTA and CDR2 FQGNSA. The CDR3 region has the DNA TGTGCCAGCAGCCAAGTATCCGCGTACGAGCAGTACTTC. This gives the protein CASSQVSAYEQYF.